This T cell receptor beta chain was identified in a study of blood T cell repertoires in COVID-19. Per the germline V gene, CDR1 is SGDLS and CDR2 is YYNGEE. Deletions cut 0 bases from V and 11 bases from J, with 20 bases between. CDR3 length equals 15 residues. This table comes from immunoSEQ multiplex PCR, and its TCRdb copy is limited to in-frame clones, with some not included. The profile shows a few hundred thousand clones, 85% of them singletons. The TCR was taken from a woman in her 50s who had been exposed to COVID-19. Sequenced input: PBMCs or T cells enriched from blood (not recorded which). The V gene is TRBV9, the J gene TRBJ1-1; D unresolved. The CDR3 bases are TGTGCCAGCAGCGTAGCTACGGGAGCGATAGTAGGGGCTTTCTTT. Translating gives CASSVATGAIVGAFF.